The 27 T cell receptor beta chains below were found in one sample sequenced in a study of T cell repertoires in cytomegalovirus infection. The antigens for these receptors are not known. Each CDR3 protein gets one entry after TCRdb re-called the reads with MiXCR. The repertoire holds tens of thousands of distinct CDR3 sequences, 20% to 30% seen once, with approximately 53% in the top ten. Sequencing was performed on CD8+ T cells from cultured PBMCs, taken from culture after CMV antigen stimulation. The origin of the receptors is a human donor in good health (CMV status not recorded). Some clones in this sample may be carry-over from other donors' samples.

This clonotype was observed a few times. The CDR3 nucleotides read TGTGCCTGGGGGCCAGGTGGCAGCGCGAACACTGAAGCTTTCTTT. Residues: CAWGPGGSANTEAFF. The chain combines TRBV30 with TRBJ1-1; D not resolved. Trimming cost V 5 bases and J 1 base, with 17 bases left between them. Germline V CDR1 and CDR2: GTSNPN, SVGIG (reference sequence). The CDR3 is 15 amino acids. The full variable domain, with the rest looked up from reference TRBV30 and TRBJ1-1, is SQTIHQWPATLVQPVGSPLSLECTVEGTSNPNLYWYRQAAGRGLQLLFYSVGIGQISSEVPQNLSASRPQDRQFILSSKKLLLSDSGFYLCAWGPGGSANTEAFFGQGTRLTVV.

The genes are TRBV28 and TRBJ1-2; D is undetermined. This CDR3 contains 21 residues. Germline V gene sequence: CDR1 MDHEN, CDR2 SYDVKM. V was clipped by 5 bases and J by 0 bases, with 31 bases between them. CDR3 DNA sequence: TGTGCCAGCAGTCCGACGATTCTCTTGTCTACGGCCACCGCAGCTAACTATGGCTACACCTTC. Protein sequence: CASSPTILLSTATAANYGYTF.

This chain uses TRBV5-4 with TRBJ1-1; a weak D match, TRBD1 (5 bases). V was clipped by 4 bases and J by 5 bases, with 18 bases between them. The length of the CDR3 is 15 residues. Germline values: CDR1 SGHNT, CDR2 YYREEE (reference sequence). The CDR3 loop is CASSELRGKGTEAFF. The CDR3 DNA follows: TGTGCCAGCAGCGAACTTCGGGGGAAAGGGACTGAAGCTTTCTTT.

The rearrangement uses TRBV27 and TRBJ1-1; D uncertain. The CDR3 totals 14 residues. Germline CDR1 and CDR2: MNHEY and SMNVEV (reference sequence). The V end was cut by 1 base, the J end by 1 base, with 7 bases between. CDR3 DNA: TGTGCCAGCAGTTTATTTAAGGGGAACACTGAAGCTTTCTTT. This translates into CASSLFKGNTEAFF.

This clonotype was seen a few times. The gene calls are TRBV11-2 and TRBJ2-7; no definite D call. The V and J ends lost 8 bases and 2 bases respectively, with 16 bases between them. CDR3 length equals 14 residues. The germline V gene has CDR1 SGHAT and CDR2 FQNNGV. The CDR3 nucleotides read TGTGCCAGCCCTGGGCCCCAAACTCCCTACGAGCAGTACTTC. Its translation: CASPGPQTPYEQYF.

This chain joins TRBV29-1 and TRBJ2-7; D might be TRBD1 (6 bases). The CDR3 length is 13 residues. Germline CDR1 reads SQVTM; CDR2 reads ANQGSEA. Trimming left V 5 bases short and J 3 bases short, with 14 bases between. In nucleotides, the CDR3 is TGCAGCGTTTCATCAGGGGAAAGCTACGAGCAGTACTTC. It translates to CSVSSGESYEQYF.

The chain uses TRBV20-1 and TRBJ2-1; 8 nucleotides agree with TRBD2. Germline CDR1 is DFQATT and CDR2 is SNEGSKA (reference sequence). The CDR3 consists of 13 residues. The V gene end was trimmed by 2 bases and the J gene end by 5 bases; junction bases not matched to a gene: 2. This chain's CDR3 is CSARRRGDNEQFF. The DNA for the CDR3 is TGCAGTGCTAGACGGCGGGGGGACAATGAGCAGTTCTTC.

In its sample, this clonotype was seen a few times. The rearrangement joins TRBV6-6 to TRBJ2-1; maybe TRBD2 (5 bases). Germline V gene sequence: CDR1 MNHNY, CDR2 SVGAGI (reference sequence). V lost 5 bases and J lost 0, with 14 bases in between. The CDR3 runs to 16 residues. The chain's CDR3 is CASSLLDSLSYNEQFF. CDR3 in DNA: TGTGCCAGCAGTCTCTTGGACTCCCTCTCCTACAATGAGCAGTTCTTC.

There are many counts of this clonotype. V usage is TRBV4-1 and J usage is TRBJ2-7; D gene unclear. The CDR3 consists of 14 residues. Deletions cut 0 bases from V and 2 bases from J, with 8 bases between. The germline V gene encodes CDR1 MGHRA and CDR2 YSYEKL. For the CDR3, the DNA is TGCGCCAGCAGCCAAGAACCCCAGGCCTACGAGCAGTACTTC. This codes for CASSQEPQAYEQYF.

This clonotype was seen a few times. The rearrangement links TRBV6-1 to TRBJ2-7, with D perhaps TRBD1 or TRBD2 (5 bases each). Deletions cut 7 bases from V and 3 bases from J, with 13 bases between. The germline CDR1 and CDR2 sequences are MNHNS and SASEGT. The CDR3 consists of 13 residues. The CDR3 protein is CASIGTAIYEQYF. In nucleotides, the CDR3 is TGTGCCAGCATTGGGACGGCTATCTACGAGCAGTACTTC.

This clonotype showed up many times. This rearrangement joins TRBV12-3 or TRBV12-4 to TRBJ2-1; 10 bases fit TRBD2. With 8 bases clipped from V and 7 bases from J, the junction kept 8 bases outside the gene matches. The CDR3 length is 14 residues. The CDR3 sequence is CASYLAGGSNEQFF. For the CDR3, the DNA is TGTGCCAGCTATTTAGCGGGAGGAAGTAATGAGCAGTTCTTC.

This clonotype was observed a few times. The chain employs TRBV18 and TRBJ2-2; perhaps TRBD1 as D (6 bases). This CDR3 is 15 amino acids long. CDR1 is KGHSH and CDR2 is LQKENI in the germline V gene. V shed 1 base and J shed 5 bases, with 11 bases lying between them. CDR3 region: CASSPRDTPTGELFF. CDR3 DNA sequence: TGTGCCAGCTCACCACGGGACACTCCAACCGGGGAGCTGTTTTTT. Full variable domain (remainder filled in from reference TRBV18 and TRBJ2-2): NAGVMQNPRHLVRRRGQEARLRCSPMKGHSHVYWYRQLPEEGLKFMVYLQKENIIDESGMPKERFSAEFPKEGPSILRIQQVVRGDSAAYFCASSPRDTPTGELFFGEGSRLTVL.

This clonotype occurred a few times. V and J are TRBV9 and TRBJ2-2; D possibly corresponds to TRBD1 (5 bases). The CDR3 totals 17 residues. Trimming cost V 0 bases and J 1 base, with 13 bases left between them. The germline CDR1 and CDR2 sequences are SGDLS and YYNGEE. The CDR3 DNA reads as TGTGCCAGCAGCGTAGACCCTCGCCAGGGGAACACCGGGGAGCTGTTTTTT. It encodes CASSVDPRQGNTGELFF.

In nucleotides, the CDR3 is TGTGCCAGCTCGGGCATCGCGGACGAGCAGTACTTC. This sequence encodes CASSGIADEQYF. The chain employs TRBV2 and TRBJ2-7; no reliable D call. The V gene's germline CDR1 is SNHLY and CDR2 FYNNEI. V lost 8 bases and J 5 bases, leaving 13 bases between the germline ends. CDR3 length: 12 amino acids.

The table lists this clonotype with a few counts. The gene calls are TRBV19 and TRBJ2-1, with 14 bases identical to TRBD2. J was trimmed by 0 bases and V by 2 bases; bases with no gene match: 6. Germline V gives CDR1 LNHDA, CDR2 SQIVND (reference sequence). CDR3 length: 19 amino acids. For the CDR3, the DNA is TGTGCCAGTAGTATAAGCGGGACTAGCGGGAGTCTCTCCTACAATGAGCAGTTCTTC. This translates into CASSISGTSGSLSYNEQFF.

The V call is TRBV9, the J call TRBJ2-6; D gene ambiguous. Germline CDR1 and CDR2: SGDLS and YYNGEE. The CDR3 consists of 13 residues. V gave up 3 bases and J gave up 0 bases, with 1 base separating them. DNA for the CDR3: TGTGCCAGCAGCGACTCTGGGGCCAACGTCCTGACTTTC. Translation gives CASSDSGANVLTF.

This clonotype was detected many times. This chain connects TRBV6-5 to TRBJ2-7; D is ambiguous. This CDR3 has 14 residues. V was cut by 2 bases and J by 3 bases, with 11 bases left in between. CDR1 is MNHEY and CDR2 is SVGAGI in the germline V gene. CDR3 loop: CASSYAAASYEQYF. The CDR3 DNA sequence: TGTGCCAGCAGTTACGCGGCTGCAAGCTACGAGCAGTACTTC.

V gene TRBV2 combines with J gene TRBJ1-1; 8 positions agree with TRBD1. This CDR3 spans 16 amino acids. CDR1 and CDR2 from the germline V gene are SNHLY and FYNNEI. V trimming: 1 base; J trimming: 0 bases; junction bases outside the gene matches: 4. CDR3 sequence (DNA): TGTGCCAGCAGTGAAGAGTGGGACAGGATGAACACTGAAGCTTTCTTT. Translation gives CASSEEWDRMNTEAFF.

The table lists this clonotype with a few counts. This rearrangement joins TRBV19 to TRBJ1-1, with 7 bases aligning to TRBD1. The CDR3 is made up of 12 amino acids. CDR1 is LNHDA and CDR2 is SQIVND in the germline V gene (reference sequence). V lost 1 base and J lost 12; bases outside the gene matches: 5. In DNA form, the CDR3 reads TGTGCCAGTAGTATAGGGACAGGCCCTTCTTTCTTT. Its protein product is CASSIGTGPSFF.

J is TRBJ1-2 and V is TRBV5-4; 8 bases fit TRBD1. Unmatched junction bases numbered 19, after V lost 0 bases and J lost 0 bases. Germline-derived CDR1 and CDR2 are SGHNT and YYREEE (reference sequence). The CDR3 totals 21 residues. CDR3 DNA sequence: TGTGCCAGCAGCTTGGCCAGTGCCCGCCCCGAGGACAGGGTAACTAACTATGGCTACACCTTC. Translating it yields CASSLASARPEDRVTNYGYTF.

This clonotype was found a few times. The CDR3 loop reads CASSIPRLTDTQYF. CDR3 DNA sequence: TGTGCCAGTAGCATACCGAGGCTCACAGATACGCAGTATTTT. This rearrangement joins TRBV19 to TRBJ2-3; D uncertain. Germline CDR1 reads LNHDA; CDR2 reads SQIVND (reference sequence). The CDR3 spans 14 residues. V shed 6 bases and J shed 2 bases, with 12 bases lying between them.

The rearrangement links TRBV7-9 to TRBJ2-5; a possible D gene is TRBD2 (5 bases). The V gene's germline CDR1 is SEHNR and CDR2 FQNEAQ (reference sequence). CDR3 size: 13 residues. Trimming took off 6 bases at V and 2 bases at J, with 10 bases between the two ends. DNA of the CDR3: TGTGCCAGCAGGGTCTCGGGGCAAGAGACCCAGTACTTC. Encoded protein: CASRVSGQETQYF.

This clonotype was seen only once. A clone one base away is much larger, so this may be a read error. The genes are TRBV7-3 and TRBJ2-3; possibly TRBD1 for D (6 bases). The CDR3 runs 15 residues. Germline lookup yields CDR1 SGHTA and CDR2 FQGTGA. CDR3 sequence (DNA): TGTGCCAGCAGCTTAGGTGGGGGCGGCGCAGATATGCAGTATTTT. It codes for CASSLGGGGADMQYF.

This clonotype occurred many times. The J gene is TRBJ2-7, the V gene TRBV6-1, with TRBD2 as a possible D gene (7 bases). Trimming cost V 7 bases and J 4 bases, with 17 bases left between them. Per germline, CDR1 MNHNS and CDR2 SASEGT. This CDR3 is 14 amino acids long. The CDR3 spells CASIDRRESYEQYF. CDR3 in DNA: TGTGCCAGCATCGACAGGCGGGAGAGTTACGAGCAGTACTTC.

CDR3 in amino acids: CASSAFSGTNQPQHF. The CDR3 nucleotides read TGTGCCAGCAGCGCCTTCTCAGGGACTAATCAGCCCCAGCATTTT. The genes are TRBV9 and TRBJ1-5; possible D gene TRBD1, 5 bases. The CDR3 extends over 15 amino acids. With 3 bases removed from V and 4 bases from J, the gap between germline ends came to 14 bases. CDR1 is SGDLS and CDR2 is YYNGEE in the germline V gene.

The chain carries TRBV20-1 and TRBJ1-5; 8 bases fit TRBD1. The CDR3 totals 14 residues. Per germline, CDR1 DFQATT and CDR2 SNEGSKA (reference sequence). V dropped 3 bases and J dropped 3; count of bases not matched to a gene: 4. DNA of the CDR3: TGCAGTGCTAGGAGGGGACAGGTCAATCAGCCCCAGCATTTT. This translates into CSARRGQVNQPQHF.

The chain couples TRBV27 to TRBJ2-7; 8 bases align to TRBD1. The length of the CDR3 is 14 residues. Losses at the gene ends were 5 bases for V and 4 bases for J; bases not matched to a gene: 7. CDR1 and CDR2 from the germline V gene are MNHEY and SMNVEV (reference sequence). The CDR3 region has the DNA TGTGCCAGCAGTCCAGGGGGCCGAAGTTACGAGCAGTACTTC. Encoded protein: CASSPGGRSYEQYF.